This T cell receptor (beta chain) appears in the sequencing data of a study of cytomegalovirus exposure and HLA in healthy donors. Whole-study findings and limits: In a later analysis, approximately 18,000 TCR beta sequences were associated with HLA alleles at 0.05 false discovery rate.

The CDR3 is 15 residues long. Per germline, CDR1 MNHEY and CDR2 SMNVEV (reference sequence). V lost 4 bases and J lost 5; bases outside the gene matches: 5. In the PCR, 60 Vbeta and 13 Jbeta primers were used. Generated by immunoSEQ multiplex PCR, the TCRdb table keeps only in-frame clones and is missing some. The sample gives about 160,000 clones, approximately 78% of which show up once; 8% to 10% is in the top ten. A word on this clone: Its antigen remains unknown.

The J gene is TRBJ2-5, the V gene TRBV27; TRBD1 aligns across 12 bases. Sequencing was performed on PBMCs. This clonotype was sampled from a male donor in good health and CMV-seropositive. The CDR3 is CASSWGQGARETQYF. In DNA form, the CDR3 reads TGTGCCAGCAGTTGGGGACAGGGGGCCAGGGAGACCCAGTACTTC.